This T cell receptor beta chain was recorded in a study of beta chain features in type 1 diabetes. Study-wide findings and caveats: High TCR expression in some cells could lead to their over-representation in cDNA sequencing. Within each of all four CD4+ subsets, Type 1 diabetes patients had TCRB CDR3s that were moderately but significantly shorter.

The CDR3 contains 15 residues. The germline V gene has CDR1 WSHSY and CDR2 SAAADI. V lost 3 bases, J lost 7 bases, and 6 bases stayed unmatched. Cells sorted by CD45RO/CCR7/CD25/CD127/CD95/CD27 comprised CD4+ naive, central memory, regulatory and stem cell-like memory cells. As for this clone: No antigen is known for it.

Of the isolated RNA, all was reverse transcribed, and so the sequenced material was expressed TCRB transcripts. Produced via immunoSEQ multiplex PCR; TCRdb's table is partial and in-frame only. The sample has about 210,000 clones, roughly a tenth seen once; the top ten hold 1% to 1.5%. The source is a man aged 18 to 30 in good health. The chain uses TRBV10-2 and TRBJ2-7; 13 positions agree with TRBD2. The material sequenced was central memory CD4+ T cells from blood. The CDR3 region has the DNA TGCGCCAGCAGTGACCGGGGACTAGCGGGAAGAGAGCAGTACTTC. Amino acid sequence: CASSDRGLAGREQYF.